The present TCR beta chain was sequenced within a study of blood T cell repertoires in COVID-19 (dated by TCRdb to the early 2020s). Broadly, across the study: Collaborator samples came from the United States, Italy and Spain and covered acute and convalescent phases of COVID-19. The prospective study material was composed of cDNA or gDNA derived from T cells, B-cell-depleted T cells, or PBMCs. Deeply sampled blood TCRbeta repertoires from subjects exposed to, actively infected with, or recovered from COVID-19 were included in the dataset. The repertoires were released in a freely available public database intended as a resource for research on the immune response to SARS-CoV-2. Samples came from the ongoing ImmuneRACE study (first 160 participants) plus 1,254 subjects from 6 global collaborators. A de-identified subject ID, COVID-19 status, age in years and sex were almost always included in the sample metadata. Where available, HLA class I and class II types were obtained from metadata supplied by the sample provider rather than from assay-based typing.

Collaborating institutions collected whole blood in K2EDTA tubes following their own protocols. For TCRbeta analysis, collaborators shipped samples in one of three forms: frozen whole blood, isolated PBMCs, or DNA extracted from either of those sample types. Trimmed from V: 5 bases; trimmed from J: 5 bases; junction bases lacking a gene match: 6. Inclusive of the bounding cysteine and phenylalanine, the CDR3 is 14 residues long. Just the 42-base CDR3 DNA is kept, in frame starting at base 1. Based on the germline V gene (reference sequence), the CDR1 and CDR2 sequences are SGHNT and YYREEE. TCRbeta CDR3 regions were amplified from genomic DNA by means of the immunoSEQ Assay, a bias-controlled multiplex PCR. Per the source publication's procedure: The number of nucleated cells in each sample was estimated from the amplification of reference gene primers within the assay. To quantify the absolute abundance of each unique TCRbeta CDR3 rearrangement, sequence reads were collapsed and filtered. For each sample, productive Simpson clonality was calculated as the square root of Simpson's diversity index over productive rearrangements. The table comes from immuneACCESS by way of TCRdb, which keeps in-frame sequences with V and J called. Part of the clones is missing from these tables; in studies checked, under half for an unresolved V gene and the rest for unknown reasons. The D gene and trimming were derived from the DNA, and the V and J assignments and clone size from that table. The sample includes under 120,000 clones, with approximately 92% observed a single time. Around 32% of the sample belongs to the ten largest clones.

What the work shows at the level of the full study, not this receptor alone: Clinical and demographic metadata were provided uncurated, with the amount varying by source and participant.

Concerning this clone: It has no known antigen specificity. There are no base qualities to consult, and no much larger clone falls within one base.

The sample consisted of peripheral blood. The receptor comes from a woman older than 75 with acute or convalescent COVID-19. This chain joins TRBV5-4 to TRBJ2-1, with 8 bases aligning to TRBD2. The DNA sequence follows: TGTGCCAGCAGGTCGACTAGCGAGAACAATGAGCAGTTCTTC. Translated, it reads CASRSTSENNEQFF. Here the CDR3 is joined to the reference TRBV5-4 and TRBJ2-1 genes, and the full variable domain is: ETGVTQSPTHLIKTRGQQVTLRCSSQSGHNTVSWYQQALGQGPQFIFQYYREEENGRGNFPPRFSGLQFPNYSSELNVNALELDDSALYLCASRSTSENNEQFFGPGTRLTVL.